This TCR beta chain is drawn from a study of blood T cells in healthy people across ages. The second PCR ran roughly 7 to 12 cycles with a sample-barcoded 5' primer and J-beta primers. TCRdb itself ran the 5' RACE reads through MiXCR, one entry per CDR3 protein. This repertoire shows more than 1.4 million distinct CDR3 sequences, roughly 40% found once; its top ten account for roughly 8.2%. Germline V gene lookup returns CDR1 MGHDK and CDR2 SYGVNS. Trimming took 1 base from V and 8 from J, leaving 15 bases between them. This CDR3 contains 16 residues. The genes are TRBV25-1 and TRBJ1-6; D unclear. Input material: blood. The TCR was taken from a woman in her late teens or twenties in good health. This chain's CDR3 is CASSESDRAPYSPLHF. For the CDR3, the DNA is TGTGCCAGCAGTGAATCCGACCGGGCCCCCTATTCACCCCTCCACTTT.